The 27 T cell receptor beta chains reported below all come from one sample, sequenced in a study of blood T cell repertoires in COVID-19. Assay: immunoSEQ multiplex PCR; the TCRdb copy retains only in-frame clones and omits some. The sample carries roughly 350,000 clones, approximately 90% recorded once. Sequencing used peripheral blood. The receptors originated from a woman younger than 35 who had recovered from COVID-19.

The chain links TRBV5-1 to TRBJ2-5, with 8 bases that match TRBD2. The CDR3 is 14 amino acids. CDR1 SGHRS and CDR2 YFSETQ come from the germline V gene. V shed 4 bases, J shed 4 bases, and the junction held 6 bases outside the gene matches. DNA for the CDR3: TGCGCCAGCAGCCCGGGGGGGGGTTCAGAGACCCAGTACTTC. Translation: CASSPGGGSETQYF.

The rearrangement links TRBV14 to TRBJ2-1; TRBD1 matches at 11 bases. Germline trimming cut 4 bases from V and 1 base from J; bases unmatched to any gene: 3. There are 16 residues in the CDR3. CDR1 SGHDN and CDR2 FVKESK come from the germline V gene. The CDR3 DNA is TGTGCCAGCAGCCTTGGGACAGGGGGTTCCTACAATGAGCAGTTCTTC. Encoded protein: CASSLGTGGSYNEQFF.

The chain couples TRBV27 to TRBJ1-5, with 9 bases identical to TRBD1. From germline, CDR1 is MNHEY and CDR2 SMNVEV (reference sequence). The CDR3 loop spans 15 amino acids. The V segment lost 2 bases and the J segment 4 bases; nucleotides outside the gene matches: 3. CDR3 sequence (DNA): TGTGCCAGCAGTTTAGGGACAGGGTGGAATCAGCCCCAGCATTTT. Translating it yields CASSLGTGWNQPQHF.

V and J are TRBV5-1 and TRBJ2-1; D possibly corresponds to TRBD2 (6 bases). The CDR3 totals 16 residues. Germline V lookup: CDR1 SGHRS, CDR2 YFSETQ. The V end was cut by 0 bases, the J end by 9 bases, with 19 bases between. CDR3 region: CASSLALGEAASEQFF. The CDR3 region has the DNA TGCGCCAGCAGCTTGGCCTTGGGGGAGGCAGCAAGTGAGCAGTTCTTC. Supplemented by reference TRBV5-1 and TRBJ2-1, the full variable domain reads KAGVTQTPRYLIKTRGQQVTLSCSPISGHRSVSWYQQTPGQGLQFLFEYFSETQRNKGNFPGRFSGRQFSNSRSEMNVSTLELGDSALYLCASSLALGEAASEQFFGPGTRLTVL.

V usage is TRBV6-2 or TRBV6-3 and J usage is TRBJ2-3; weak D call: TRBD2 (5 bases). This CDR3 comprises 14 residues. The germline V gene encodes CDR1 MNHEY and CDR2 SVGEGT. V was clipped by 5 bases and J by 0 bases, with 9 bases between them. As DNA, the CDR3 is TGTGCCAGCAGTATGCGCGGGAGCACAGATACGCAGTATTTT. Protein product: CASSMRGSTDTQYF.

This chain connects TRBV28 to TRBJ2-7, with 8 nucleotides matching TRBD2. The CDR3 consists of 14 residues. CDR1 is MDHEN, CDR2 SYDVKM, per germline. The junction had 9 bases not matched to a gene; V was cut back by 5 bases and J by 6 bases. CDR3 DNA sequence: TGTGCCAGCAGTGCCGGGACTAGGGGATCCGAGCAGTACGTC. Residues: CASSAGTRGSEQYV.

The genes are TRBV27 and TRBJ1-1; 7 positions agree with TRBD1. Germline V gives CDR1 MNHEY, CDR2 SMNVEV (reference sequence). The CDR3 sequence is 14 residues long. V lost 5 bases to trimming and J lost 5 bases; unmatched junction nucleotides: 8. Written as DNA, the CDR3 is TGTGCCAGCAGTGCCAGACAGGGTGGAACTGAAGCTTTCTTT. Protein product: CASSARQGGTEAFF.

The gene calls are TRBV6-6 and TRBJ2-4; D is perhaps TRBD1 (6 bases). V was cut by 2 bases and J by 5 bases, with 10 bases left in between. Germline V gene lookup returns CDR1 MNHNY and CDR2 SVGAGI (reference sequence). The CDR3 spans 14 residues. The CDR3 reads CASSYRTAQNIQYF. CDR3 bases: TGTGCCAGCAGTTACAGGACAGCTCAAAACATTCAGTACTTC.

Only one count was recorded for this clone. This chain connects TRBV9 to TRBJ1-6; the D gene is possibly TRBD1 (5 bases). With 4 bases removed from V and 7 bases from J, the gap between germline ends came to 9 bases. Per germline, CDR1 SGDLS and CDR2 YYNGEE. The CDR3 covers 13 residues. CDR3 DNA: TGTGCCAGCAGCCTACAGGAAAATTCACCCCTCCACTTT. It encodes CASSLQENSPLHF.

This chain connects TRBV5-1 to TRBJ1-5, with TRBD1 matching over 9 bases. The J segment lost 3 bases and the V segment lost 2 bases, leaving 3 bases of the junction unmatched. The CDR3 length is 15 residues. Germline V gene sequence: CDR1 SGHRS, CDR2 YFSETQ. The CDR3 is CASSLGTGNNQPQHF. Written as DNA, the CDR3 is TGCGCCAGCAGCTTAGGGACAGGGAACAATCAGCCCCAGCATTTT.

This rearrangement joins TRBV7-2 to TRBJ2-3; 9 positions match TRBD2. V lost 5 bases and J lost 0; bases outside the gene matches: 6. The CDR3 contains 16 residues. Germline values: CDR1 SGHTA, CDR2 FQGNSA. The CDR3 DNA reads TGTGCCAGCAGCCAAAGACTAGCGGCTAGCACAGATACGCAGTATTTT. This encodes CASSQRLAASTDTQYF.

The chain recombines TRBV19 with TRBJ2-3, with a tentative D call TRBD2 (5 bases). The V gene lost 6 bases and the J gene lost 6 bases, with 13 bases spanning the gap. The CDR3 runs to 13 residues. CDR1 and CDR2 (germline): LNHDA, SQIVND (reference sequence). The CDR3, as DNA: TGTGCCAGTAGCGGGATCAACGAGGATACGCAGTATTTT. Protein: CASSGINEDTQYF.

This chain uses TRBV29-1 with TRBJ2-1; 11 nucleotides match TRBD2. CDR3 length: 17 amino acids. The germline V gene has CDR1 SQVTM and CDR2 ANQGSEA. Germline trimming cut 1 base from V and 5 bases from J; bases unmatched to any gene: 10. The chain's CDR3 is CSVEGLAGLRGDNEQFF. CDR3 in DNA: TGCAGCGTTGAAGGACTAGCGGGACTAAGAGGGGACAATGAGCAGTTCTTC.

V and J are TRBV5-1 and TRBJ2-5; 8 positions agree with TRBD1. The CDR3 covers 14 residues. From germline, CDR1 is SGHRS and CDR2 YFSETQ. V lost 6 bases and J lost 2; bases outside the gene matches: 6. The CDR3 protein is CASTGQGRQETQYF. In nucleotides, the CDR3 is TGCGCCAGCACCGGACAGGGAAGGCAAGAGACCCAGTACTTC.

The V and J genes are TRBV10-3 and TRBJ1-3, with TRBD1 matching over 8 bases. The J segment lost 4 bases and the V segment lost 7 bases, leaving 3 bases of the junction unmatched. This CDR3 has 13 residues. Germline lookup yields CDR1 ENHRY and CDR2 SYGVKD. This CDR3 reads CAITDRGGNTIYF. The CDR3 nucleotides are TGTGCCATCACCGACAGGGGAGGAAACACCATATATTTT.

The CDR3 loop reads CATSREVGATNEKLFF. DNA of the CDR3: TGTGCCACCAGCAGAGAGGTCGGTGCAACTAATGAAAAACTGTTTTTT. The chain employs TRBV15 and TRBJ1-4; no definite D call. The CDR3 is made up of 16 amino acids. Between the trimmed V and J ends, which lost 0 bases and 0 bases, there was a span of 8 bases. Per the germline V gene, CDR1 is LNHNV and CDR2 is YYDKDF (reference sequence).

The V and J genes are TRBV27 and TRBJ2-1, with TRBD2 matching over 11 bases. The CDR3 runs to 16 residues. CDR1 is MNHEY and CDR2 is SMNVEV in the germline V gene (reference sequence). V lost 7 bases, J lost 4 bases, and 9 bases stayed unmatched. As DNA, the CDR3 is TGTGCCAGCACGCAGAGGGGACTAGCGGCGTACAATGAGCAGTTCTTC. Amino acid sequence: CASTQRGLAAYNEQFF.

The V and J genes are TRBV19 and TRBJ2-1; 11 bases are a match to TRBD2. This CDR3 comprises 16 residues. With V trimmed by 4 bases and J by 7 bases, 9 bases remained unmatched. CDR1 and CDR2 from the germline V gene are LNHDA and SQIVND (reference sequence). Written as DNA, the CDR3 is TGTGCCAGTAGTAGATACTCTAGCGGGGGGCCAAATGAGCAGTTCTTC. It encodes CASSRYSSGGPNEQFF.

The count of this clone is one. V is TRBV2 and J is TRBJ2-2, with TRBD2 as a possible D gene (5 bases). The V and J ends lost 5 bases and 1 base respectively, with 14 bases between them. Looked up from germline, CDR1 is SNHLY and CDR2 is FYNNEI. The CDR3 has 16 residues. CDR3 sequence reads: CASSTPERENTGELFF. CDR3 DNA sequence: TGTGCCAGCAGTACCCCCGAGAGGGAGAACACCGGGGAGCTGTTTTTT.

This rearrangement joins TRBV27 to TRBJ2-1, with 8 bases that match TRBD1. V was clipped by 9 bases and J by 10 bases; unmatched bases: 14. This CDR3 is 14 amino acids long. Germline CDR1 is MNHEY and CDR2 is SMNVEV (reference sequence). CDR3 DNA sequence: TGTGCCAGTCGACAGGGGAGGTCCCCAATAGAGCAGTTCTTC. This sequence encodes CASRQGRSPIEQFF.

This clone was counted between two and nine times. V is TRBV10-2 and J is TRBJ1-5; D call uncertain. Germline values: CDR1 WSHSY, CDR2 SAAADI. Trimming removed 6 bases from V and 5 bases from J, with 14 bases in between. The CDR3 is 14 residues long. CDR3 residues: CASRDSGSDQPQHF. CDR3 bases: TGCGCCAGCAGAGACTCCGGGTCCGATCAGCCCCAGCATTTT.

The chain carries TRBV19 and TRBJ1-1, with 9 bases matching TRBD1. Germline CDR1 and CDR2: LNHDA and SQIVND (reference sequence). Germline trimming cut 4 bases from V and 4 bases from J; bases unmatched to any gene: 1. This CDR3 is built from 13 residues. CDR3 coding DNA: TGTGCCAGTAGTACGACAGGGGGCACTGAAGCTTTCTTT. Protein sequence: CASSTTGGTEAFF.

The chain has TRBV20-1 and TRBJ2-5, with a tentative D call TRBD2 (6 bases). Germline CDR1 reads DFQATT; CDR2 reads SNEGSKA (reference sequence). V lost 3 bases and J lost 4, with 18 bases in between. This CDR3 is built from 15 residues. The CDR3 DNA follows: TGCAGTGCTAGTGACCTAAGGAGGGCGGGAGAGACCCAGTACTTC. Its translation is CSASDLRRAGETQYF.

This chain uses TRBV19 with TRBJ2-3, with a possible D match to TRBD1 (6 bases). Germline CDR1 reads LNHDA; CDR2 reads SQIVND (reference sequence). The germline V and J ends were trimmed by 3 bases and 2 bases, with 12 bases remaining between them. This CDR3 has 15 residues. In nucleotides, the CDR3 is TGTGCCAGTAGTATCCGTCAGGGGTCCACAGATACGCAGTATTTT. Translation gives CASSIRQGSTDTQYF. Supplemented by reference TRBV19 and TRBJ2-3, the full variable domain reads DGGITQSPKYLFRKEGQNVTLSCEQNLNHDAMYWYRQDPGQGLRLIYYSQIVNDFQKGDIAEGYSVSREKKESFPLTVTSAQKNPTAFYLCASSIRQGSTDTQYFGPGTRLTVL.

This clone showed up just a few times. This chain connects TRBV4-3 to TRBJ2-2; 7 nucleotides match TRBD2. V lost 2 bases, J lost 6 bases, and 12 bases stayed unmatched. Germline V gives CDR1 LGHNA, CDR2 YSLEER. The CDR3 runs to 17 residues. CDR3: CASSQISGGSASGELFF. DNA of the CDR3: TGCGCCAGCAGCCAAATTTCGGGCGGGAGTGCATCCGGGGAGCTGTTTTTT.

The CDR3 sequence is CASWRGGGQPQHF. CDR3 DNA: TGTGCCAGCTGGAGAGGGGGTGGCCAGCCCCAGCATTTT. This chain links TRBV2 with TRBJ1-5; tentative D call: TRBD1 (6 bases). The germline gives CDR1 SNHLY, CDR2 FYNNEI. The CDR3 length is 13 residues. The V and J ends lost 8 bases and 7 bases respectively, with 15 bases between them.

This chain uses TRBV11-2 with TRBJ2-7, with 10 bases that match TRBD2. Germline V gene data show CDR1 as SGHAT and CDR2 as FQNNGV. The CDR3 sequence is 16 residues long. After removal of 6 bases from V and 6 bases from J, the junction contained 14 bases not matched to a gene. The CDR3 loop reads CASSESSGRAAGEQYV. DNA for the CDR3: TGTGCCAGCAGTGAGTCCAGCGGGAGGGCCGCTGGCGAGCAGTACGTC.